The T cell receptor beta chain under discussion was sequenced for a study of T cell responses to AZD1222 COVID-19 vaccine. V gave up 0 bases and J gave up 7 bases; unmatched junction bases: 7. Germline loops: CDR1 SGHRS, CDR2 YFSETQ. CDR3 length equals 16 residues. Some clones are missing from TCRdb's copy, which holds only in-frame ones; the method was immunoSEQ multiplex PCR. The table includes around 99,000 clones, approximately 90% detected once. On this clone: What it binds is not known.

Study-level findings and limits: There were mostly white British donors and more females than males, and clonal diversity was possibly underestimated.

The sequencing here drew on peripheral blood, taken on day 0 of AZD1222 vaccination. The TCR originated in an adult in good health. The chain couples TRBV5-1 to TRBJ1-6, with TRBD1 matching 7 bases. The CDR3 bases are TGCGCCAGCAGCTTGGCCCGACAGGGATTAAATTCACCCCTCCACTTT. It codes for CASSLARQGLNSPLHF. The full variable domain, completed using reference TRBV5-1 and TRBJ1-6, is KAGVTQTPRYLIKTRGQQVTLSCSPISGHRSVSWYQQTPGQGLQFLFEYFSETQRNKGNFPGRFSGRQFSNSRSEMNVSTLELGDSALYLCASSLARQGLNSPLHFGNGTRLTVT.